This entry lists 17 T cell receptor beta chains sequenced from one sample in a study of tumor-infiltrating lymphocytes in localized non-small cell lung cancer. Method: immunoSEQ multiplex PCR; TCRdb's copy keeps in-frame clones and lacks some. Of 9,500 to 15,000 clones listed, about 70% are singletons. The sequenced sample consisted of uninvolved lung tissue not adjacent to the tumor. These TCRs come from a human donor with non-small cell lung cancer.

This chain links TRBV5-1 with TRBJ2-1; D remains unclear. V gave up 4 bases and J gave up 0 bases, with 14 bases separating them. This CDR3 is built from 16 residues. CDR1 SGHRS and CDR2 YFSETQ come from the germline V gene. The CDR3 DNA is TGCGCCAGCAGCACCTCGACTGATAGCTCCTACAATGAGCAGTTCTTC. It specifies CASSTSTDSSYNEQFF.

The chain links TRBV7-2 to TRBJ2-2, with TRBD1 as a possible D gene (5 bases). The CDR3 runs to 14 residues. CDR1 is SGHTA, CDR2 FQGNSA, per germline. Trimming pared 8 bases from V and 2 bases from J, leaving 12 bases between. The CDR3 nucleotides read TGTGCCAGCCCAAGGGGTAAAAACACCGGGGAGCTGTTTTTT. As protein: CASPRGKNTGELFF.

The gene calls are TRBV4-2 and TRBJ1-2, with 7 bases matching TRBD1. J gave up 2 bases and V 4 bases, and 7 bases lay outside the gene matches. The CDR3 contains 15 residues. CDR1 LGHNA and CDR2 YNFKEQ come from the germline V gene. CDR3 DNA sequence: TGTGCCAGCAGCCGACTACAGGGGAACAACTATGGCTACACCTTC. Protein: CASSRLQGNNYGYTF.

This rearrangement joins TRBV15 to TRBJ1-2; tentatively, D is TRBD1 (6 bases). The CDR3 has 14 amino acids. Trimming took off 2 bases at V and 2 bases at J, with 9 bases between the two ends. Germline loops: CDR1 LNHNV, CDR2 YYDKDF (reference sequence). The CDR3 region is CATSRPGTNYGYTF. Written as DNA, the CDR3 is TGTGCCACCAGCAGACCCGGGACAAACTATGGCTACACCTTC.

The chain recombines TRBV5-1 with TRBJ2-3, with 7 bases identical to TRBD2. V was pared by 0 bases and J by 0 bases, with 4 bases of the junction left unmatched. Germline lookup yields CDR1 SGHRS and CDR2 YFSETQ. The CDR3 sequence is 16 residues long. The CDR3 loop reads CASSLGAGTSTDTQYF. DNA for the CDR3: TGCGCCAGCAGCTTGGGAGCGGGGACTAGCACAGATACGCAGTATTTT.

CDR3 residues: CASSLAGGPQETQYF. The CDR3, as DNA: TGTGCCAGCAGTTTAGCCGGGGGCCCACAAGAGACCCAGTACTTC. The rearrangement uses TRBV27 and TRBJ2-5, with D possibly being TRBD1 or TRBD2 (6 bases each). V was trimmed by 2 bases and J by 2 bases, leaving 12 bases between them. Germline CDR1 reads MNHEY; CDR2 reads SMNVEV (reference sequence). The CDR3 runs 15 residues.

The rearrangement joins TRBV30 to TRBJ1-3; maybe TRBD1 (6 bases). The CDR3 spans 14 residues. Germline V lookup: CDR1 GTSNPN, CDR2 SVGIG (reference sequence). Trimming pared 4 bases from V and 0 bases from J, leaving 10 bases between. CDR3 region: CAWKQGVSGNTIYF. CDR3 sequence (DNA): TGTGCCTGGAAACAGGGAGTCTCTGGAAACACCATATATTTT.

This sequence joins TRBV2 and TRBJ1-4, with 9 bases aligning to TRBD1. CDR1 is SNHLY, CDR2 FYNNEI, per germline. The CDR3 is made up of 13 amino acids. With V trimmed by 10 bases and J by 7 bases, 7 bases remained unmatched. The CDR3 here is CATQTGGIEKLFF. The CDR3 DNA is TGTGCCACTCAGACAGGGGGGATTGAAAAACTGTTTTTT.

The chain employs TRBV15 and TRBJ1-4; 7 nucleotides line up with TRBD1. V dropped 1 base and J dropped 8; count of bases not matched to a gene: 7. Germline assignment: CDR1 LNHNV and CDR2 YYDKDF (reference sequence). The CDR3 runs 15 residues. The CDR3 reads CATSRGQGVDEKLFF. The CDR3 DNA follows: TGTGCCACCAGCAGAGGGCAGGGGGTAGACGAAAAACTGTTTTTT.

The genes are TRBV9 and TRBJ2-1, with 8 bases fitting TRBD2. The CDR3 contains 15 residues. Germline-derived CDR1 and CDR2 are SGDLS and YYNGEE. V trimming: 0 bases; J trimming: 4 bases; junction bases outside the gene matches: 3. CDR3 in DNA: TGTGCCAGCAGCGTAGAGGGACTAGGGTACAATGAGCAGTTCTTC. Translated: CASSVEGLGYNEQFF.

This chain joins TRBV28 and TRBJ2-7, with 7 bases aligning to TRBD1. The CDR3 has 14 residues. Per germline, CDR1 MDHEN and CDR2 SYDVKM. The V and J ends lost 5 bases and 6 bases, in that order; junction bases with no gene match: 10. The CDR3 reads CASSRIGQVAEQYF. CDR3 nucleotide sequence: TGTGCCAGCAGTCGGATCGGACAGGTGGCCGAGCAGTACTTC.

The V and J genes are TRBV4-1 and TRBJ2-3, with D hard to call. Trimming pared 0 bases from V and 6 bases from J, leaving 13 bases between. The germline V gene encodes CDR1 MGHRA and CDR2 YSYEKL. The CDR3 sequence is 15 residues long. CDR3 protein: CASSQDRLPRDTQYF. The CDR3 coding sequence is TGCGCCAGCAGCCAAGATCGGCTCCCTCGCGATACGCAGTATTTT.

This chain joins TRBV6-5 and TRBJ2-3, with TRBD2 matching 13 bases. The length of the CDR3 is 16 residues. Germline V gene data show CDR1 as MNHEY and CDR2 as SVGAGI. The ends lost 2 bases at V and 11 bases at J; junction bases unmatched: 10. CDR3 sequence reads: CASSYLTSGGAVEQYF. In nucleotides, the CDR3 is TGTGCCAGCAGTTACCTAACTAGCGGGGGGGCGGTAGAGCAGTATTTT.

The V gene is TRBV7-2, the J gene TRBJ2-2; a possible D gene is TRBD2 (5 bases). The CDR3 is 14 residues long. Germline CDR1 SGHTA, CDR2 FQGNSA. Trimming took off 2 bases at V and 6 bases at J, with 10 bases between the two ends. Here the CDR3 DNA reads TGTGCCAGCAGCTTACGAGAGGGCGCCGGGGAGCTGTTTTTT. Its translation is CASSLREGAGELFF.

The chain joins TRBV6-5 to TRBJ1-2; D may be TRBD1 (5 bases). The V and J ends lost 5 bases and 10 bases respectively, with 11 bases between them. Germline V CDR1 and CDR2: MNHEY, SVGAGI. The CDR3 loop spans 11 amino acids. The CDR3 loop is CASSLGGDYTF. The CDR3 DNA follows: TGTGCCAGCAGTCTCGGGGGAGACTACACCTTC.

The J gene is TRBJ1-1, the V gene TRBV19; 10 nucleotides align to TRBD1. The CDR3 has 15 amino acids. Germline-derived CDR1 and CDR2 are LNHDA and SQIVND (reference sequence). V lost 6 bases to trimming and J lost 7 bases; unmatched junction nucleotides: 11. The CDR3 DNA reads TGTGCCAGTAGGGCACAAGGGACAGGGGAGGGTGAAGCTTTCTTT. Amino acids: CASRAQGTGEGEAFF.

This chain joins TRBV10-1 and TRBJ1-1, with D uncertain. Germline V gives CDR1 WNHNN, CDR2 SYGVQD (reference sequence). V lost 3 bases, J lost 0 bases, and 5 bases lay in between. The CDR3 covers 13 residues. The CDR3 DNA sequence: TGCGCCAGCAGTGAAAATTTGAACACTGAAGCTTTCTTT. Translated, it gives CASSENLNTEAFF.